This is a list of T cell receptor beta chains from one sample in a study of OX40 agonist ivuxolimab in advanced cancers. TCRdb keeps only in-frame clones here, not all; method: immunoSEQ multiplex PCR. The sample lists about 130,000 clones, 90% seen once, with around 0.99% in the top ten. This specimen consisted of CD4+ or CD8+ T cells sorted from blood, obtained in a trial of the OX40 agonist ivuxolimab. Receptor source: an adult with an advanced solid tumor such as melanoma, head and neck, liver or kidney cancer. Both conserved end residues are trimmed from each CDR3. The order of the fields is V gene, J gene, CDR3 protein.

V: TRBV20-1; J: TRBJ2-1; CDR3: SATPRGSQV
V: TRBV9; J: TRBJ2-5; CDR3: ASSAGQGTGEETQY
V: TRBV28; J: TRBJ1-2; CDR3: ASSFGGSGYT
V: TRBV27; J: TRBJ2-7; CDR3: ASSLSVPRGLLYEQY
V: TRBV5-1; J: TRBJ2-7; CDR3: ASSLTGTGSSYEQY
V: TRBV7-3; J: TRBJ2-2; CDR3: ASSLSQGVGELF
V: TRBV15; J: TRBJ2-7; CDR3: APWREGYEQY
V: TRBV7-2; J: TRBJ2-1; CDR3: ASSPDLQRNNEQF
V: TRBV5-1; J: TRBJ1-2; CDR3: ASSLGGTSNYGYT
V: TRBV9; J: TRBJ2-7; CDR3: ASSVAESRSYEQY
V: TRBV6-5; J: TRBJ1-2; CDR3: ASRGTGGVGGYT
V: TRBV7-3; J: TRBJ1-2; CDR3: ASSLGETDGYT
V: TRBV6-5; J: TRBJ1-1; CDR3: ASRNGDRVTEAF
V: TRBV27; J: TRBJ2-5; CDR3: ASWAGKETQY
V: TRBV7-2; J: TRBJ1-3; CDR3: ATGSPGNTIY
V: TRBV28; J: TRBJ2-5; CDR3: ASSPGPGETQY
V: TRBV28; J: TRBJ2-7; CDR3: ASRRPGTRSAYEQY
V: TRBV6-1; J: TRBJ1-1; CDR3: ASRLEGAREAF
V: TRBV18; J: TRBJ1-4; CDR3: ASSERNNEKLF
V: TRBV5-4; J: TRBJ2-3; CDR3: ASSLKAGPDTQY
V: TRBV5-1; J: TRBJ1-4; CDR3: ASSSTGFSNEKLF
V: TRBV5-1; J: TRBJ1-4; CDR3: ASSVRQGGSEKLF
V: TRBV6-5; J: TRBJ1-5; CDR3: ASSFSPNQPQH